This T cell receptor beta chain is from a study of blood T cell repertoires in COVID-19. Individuals drawn from approximately 26 US areas were roughly 18 to 100 years old. Allocation to cohorts depended on clinical history reported by the participants. Symptom resolution, clearance, or two negative PCRs marked the recovered donors of Cohort 3. Original processing methods: Cell counts per sample came from amplifying reference gene primers. The method was immunoSEQ multiplex PCR; TCRdb's version includes in-frame clones alone and lacks a portion of them. Clonal size and the V and J genes are those of that table, whereas D and trimming came from the DNA. Of around 310,000 clones in the sample, 80% to 90% were seen once. CDR3 length: 15 residues. Germline values: CDR1 SGDLS, CDR2 YYNGEE. The V end lost 4 bases, the J end lost 8 bases, and 21 bases lay between the germline ends.

This TCR came from a man younger than 45 who had recovered from COVID-19. The sample comprised PBMCs or T cells enriched from blood (not recorded which). The rearrangement links TRBV9 to TRBJ1-2; the D gene is possibly TRBD1 (5 bases). The CDR3: CASSTLGLNLVGYTF. CDR3 nucleotide sequence: TGTGCCAGCAGCACCTTGGGACTCAACTTGGTGGGCTACACCTTC. The full variable domain, completed using reference TRBV9 and TRBJ1-2, is DSGVTQTPKHLITATGQRVTLRCSPRSGDLSVYWYQQSLDQGLQFLIQYYNGEERAKGNILERFSAQQFPDLHSELNLSSLELGDSALYFCASSTLGLNLVGYTFGSGTRLTVV.